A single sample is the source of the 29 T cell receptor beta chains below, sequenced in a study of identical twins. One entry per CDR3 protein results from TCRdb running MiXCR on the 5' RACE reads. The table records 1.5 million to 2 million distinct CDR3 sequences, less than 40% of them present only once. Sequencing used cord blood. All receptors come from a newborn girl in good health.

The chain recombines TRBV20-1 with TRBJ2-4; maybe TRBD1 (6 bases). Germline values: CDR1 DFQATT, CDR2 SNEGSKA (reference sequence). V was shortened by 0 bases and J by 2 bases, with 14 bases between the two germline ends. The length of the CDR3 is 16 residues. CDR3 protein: CSARDEYRVTKNIQYF. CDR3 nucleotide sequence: TGCAGTGCTAGAGATGAATACAGGGTGACCAAAAACATTCAGTACTTC.

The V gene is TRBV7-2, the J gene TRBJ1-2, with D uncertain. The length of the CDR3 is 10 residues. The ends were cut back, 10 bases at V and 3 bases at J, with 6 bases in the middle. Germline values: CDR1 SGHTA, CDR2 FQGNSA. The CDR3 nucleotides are TGTGCCACCGAACACTATGGCTACACCTTC. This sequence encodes CATEHYGYTF.

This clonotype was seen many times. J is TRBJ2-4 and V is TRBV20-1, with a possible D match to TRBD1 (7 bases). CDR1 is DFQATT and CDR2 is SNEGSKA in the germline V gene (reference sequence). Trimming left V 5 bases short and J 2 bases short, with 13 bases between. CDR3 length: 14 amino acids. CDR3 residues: CSAPDRTTKNIQYF. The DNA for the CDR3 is TGCAGTGCTCCGGACAGGACTACCAAAAACATTCAGTACTTC.

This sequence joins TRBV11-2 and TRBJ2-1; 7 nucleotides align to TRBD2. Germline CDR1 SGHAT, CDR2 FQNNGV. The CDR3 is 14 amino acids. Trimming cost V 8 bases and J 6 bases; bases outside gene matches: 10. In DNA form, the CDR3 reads TGTGCCAGCGGTTCCTGGGCTAGCGGCAATGAGCAGTTCTTC. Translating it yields CASGSWASGNEQFF.

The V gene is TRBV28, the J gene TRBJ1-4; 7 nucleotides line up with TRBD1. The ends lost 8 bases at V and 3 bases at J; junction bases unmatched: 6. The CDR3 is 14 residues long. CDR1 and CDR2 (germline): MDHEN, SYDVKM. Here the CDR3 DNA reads TGTGCCAGCGAGGGGGCCTGGCCTAATGAAAAACTGTTTTTT. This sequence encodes CASEGAWPNEKLFF.

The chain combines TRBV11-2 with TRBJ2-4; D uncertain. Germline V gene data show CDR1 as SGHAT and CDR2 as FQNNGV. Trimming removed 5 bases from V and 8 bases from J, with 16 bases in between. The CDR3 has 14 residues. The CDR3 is CASSPEGPFYIQYF. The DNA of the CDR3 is TGTGCCAGCAGCCCTGAAGGCCCCTTTTACATTCAGTACTTC.

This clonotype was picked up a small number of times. CDR3 bases: TGCAGTGCCCCGCCGACCGGCGTTTCCTACGAGCAGTACTTC. Amino acid sequence: CSAPPTGVSYEQYF. The chain is built from TRBV20-1 and TRBJ2-5; D gene unclear. The end of the DNA fits TRBJ2-7 better, so the J call may be wrong. Germline loops: CDR1 DFQATT, CDR2 SNEGSKA (reference sequence). The length of the CDR3 is 14 residues.

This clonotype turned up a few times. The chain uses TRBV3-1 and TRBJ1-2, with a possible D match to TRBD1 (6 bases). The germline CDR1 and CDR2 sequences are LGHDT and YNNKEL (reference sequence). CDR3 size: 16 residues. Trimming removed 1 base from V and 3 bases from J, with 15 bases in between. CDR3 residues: CASSQVAGAPDYGYTF. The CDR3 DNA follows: TGTGCCAGCAGCCAAGTTGCGGGGGCCCCGGACTATGGCTACACCTTC.

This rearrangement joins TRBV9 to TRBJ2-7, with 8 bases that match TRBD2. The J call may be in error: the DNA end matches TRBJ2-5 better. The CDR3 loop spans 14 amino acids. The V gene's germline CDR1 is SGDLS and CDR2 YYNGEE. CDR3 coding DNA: TGTGCCAGCAGCTTGGGGACTAGATGGGAGACCCAGTACTTC. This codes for CASSLGTRWETQYF.

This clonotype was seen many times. The CDR3 reads CASFQETQYF. Written as DNA, the CDR3 is TGTGCCAGCTTCCAAGAGACCCAGTACTTC. The chain recombines TRBV28 with TRBJ2-5; unclear D gene. From germline, CDR1 is MDHEN and CDR2 SYDVKM. V dropped 8 bases and J dropped 1 base, with 2 bases sitting between them. The CDR3 is 10 amino acids.

The CDR3 nucleotides are TGTGCCAGCAGTTCTGTTCGGTTAGCCAAAAACATTCAGTACTTC. Its protein product is CASSSVRLAKNIQYF. The gene calls are TRBV6-6 and TRBJ2-4; the D is unclear. The CDR3 has 15 residues. Germline CDR1 MNHNY, CDR2 SVGAGI (reference sequence). Trimming cost V 4 bases and J 0 bases, with 10 bases left between them.

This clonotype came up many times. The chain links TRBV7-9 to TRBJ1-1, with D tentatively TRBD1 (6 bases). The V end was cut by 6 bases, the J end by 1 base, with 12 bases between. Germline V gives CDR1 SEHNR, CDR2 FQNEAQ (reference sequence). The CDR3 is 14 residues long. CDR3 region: CASSLRGANTEAFF. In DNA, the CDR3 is TGTGCCAGCAGTTTAAGGGGGGCGAACACTGAAGCTTTCTTT.

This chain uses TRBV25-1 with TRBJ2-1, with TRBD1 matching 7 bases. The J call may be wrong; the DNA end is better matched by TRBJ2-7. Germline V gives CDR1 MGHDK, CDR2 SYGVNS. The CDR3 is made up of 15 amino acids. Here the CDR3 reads CASSAHRGSYNEQYF. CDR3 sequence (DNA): TGTGCCAGCAGTGCACACAGGGGCTCCTACAATGAGCAGTACTTC.

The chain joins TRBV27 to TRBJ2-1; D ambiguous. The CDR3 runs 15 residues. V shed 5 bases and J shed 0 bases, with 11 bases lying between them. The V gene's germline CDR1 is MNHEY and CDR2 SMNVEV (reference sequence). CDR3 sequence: CASSLQPGSYNEQFF. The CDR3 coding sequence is TGTGCCAGCAGTCTCCAACCGGGCTCCTACAATGAGCAGTTCTTC.

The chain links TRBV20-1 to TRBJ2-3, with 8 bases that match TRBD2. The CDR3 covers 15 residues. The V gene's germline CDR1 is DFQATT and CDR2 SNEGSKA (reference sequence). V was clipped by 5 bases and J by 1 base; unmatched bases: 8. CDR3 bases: TGCAGTGCTCCTCCACCAGCGGGGGGCACAGATACGCAGTATTTT. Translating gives CSAPPPAGGTDTQYF.

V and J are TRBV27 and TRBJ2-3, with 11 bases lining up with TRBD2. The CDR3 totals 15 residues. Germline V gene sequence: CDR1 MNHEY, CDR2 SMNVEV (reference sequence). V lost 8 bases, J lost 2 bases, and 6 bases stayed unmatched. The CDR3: CASGDSGRVTDTQYF. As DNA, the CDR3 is TGTGCCAGCGGGGATAGCGGGAGGGTCACAGATACGCAGTATTTT.

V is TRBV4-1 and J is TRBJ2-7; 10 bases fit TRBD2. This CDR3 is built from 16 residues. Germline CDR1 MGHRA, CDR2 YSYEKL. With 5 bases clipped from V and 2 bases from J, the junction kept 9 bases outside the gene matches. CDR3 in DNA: TGCGCCAGCAGCTCCAGGACTAGCGGTCGTACCTACGAGCAGTACTTC. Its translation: CASSSRTSGRTYEQYF.

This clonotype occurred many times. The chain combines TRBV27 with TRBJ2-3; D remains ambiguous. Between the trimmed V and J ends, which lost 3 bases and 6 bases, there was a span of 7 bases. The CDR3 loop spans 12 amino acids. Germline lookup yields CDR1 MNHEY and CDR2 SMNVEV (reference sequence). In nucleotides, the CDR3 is TGTGCCAGCAGTTTTTCCCAGGATACGCAGTATTTT. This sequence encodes CASSFSQDTQYF.

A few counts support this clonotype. The CDR3 sequence: CSVDQQGRGRTEAFF. CDR3 in DNA: TGCAGCGTTGATCAACAGGGCCGGGGAAGGACTGAAGCTTTCTTT. The chain joins TRBV29-1 to TRBJ1-1; the D gene is possibly TRBD1 (6 bases). Germline V gene data show CDR1 as SQVTM and CDR2 as ANQGSEA. V was shortened by 3 bases and J by 5 bases, with 19 bases between the two germline ends. The CDR3 is 15 amino acids.

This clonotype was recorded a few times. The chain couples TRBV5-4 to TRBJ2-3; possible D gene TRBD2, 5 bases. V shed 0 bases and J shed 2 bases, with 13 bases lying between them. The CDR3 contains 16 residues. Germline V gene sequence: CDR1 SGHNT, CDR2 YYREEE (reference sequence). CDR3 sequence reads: CASSLVTLAPTDTQYF. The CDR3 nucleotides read TGTGCCAGCAGCTTGGTGACCCTAGCCCCCACAGATACGCAGTATTTT.

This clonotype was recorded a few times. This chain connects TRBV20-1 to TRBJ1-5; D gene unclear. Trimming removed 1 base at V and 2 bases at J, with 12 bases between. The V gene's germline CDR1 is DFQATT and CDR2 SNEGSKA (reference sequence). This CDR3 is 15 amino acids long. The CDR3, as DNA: TGCAGTGCTAGAGTTTCCGGGCTCGGCAATCAGCCCCAGCATTTT. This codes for CSARVSGLGNQPQHF.

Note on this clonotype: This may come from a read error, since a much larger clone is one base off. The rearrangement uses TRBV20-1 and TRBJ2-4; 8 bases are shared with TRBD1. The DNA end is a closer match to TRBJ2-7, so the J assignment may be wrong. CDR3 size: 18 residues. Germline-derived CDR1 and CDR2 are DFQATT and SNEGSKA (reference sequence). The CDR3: CSARDPLTKAGGQCEQYF. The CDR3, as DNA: TGCAGTGCTAGAGATCCCCTTACCAAGGCAGGGGGCCAATGCGAGCAGTACTTC.

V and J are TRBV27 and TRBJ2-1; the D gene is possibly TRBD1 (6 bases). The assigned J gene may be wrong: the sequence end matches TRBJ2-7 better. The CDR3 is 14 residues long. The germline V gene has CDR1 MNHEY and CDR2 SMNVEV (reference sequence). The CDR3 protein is CASSPDSSYNEQYF. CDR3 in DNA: TGTGCCAGCAGTCCGGACAGCTCCTACAATGAGCAGTACTTC.

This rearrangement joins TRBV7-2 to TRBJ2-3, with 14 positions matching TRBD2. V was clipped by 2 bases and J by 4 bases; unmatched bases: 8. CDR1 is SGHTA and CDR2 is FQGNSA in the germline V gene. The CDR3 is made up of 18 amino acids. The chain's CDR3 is CASSLYPKGLAGADTQYF. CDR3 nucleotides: TGTGCCAGCAGCTTATACCCCAAGGGACTAGCGGGGGCAGATACGCAGTATTTT.

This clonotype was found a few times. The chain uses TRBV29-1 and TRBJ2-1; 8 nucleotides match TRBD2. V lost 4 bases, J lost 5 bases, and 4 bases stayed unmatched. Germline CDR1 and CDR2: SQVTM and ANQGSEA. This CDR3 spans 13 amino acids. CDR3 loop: CSVGVAGHNEQFF. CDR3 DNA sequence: TGCAGCGTTGGGGTAGCGGGACACAATGAGCAGTTCTTC.

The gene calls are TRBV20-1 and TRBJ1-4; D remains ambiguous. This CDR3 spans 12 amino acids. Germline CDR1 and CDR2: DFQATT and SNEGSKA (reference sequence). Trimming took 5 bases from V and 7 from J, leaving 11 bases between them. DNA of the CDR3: TGCAGTGCTGCCAGGCGGGGTGAAAAACTGTTTTTT. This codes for CSAARRGEKLFF.

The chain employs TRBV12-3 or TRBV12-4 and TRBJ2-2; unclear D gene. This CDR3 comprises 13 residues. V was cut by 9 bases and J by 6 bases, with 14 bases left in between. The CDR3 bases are TGTGCCAGTAAGATACTCGCGCCCGGGGAGCTGTTTTTT. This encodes CASKILAPGELFF.

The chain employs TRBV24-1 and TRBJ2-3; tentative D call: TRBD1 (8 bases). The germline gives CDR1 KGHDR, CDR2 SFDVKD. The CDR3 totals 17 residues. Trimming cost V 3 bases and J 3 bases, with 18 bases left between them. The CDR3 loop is CATSDRKQGGSTDTQYF. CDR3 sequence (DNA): TGTGCCACCAGTGATCGAAAACAGGGGGGGTCGACAGATACGCAGTATTTT.

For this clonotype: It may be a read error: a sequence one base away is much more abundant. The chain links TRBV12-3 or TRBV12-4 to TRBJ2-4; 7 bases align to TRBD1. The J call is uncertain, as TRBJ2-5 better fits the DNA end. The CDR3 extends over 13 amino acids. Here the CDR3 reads CASRVTGLETQYF. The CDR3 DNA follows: TGTGCCAGCAGGGTGACAGGGTTGGAGACCCAGTACTTC.